This T cell receptor (beta chain) was identified in a study of blood T cell repertoires in COVID-19. In the original processing: From reference gene primer amplification, estimates of nucleated cell counts were derived. Assay used: immunoSEQ multiplex PCR; TCRdb lists only in-frame clones, some missing. That table is the source of V, J and clone size, and D and trimming were worked out from the DNA. This table has fewer than 350,000 clones, around nine tenths appearing once. V lost 5 bases, J lost 5 bases, and 7 bases stayed unmatched. This CDR3 is built from 14 residues. Germline V gene data show CDR1 as MNHNY and CDR2 as SVGAGI (reference sequence).

The sequenced sample was peripheral blood. This clonotype was obtained from a man between 35 and 55 years old with active or convalescent COVID-19. The rearrangement links TRBV6-6 to TRBJ1-2; 8 bases line up with TRBD1. The CDR3 sequence is CASSLDRGLYGYTF. The CDR3 nucleotides are TGTGCCAGCAGTCTCGACAGGGGTTTATATGGCTACACCTTC.